This T cell receptor beta chain is from a study of blood T cell repertoires in COVID-19. For the study at large: Whether acute or convalescent, the COVID-19 samples came from the United States, Italy and Spain. Sources were T cells, B-cell-depleted T cells, or PBMCs; the material itself was cDNA or gDNA.

Original processing methods: For nucleated cells, counts were estimated from reference gene primer amplification. Generated by immunoSEQ multiplex PCR, the TCRdb table keeps only in-frame clones and is missing some. D and trimming come from the DNA, and the V and J calls and clone size come from that table. The sample contains about 140,000 clones, about 78% of which appear only once. The CDR3 has 14 amino acids. Trimming removed 0 bases at V and 6 bases at J, with 8 bases between. Germline V gene data show CDR1 as LGHNA and CDR2 as YSLEER. The sample was peripheral blood. This TCR derives from a man in his sixties who had recovered from COVID-19. The rearrangement links TRBV4-3 to TRBJ2-2, with no clear D. The CDR3 coding sequence is TGCGCCAGCAGCCAAGATGCCCGGGCCGGGGAGCTGTTTTTT. Translating gives CASSQDARAGELFF.